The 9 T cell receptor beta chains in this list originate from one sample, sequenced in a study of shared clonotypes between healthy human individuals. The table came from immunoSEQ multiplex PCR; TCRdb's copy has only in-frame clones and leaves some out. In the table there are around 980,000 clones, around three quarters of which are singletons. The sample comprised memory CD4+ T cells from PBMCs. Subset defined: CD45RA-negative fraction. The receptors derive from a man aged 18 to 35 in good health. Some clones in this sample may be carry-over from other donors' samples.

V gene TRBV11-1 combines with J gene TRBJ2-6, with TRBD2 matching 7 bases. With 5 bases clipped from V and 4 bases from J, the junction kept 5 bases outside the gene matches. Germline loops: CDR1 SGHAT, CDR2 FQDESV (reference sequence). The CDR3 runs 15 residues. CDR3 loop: CASSRGGSGANVLTF. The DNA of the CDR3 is TGTGCCAGCAGCCGCGGGGGATCCGGGGCCAACGTCCTGACTTTC. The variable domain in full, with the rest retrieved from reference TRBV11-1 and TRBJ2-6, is EAEVAQSPRYKITEKSQAVAFWCDPISGHATLYWYRQILGQGPELLVQFQDESVVDDSQLPKDRFSAERLKGVDSTLKIQPAELGDSAMYLCASSRGGSGANVLTFGAGSRLTVL.

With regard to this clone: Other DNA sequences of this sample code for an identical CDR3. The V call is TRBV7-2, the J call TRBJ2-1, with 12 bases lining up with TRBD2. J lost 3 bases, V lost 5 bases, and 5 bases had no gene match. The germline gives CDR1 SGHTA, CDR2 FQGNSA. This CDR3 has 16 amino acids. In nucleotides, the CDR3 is TGTGCCAGCAGCCCGCGACTAGCGGGGGTCTACAATGAGCAGTTCTTC. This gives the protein CASSPRLAGVYNEQFF.

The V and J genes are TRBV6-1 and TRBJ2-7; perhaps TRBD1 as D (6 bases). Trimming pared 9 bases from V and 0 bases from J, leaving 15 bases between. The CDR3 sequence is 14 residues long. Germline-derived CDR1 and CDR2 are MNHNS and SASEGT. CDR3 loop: CASNIGGSSYEQYF. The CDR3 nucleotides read TGTGCCAGTAACATAGGGGGTAGCTCCTACGAGCAGTACTTC.

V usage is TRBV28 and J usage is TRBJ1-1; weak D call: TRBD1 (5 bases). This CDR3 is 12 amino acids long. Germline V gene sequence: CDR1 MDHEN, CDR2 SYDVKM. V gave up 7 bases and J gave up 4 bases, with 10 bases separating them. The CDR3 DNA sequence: TGTGCCAGCATCCCGGGGGGCACTGAAGCTTTCTTT. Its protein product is CASIPGGTEAFF.

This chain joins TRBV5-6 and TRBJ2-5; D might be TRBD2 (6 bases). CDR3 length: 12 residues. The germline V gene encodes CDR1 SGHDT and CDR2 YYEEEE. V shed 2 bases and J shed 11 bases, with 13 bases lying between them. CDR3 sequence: CASSFPEGWQYF. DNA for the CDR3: TGTGCCAGCAGCTTCCCGGAGGGGTGGCAGTACTTC.

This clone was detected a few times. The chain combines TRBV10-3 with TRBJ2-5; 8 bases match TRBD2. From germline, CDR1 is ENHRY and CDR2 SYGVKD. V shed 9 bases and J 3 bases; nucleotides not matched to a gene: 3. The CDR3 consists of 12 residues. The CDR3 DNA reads TGTGCCATTAGTAGCGGGGAAGAGACCCAGTACTTC. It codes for CAISSGEETQYF.

As DNA, the CDR3 is TGTGCCACCAGCAGAGGGACTAGCGGAGGCACAGATACGCAGTATTTT. This codes for CATSRGTSGGTDTQYF. The V call is TRBV15, the J call TRBJ2-3; 10 bases match TRBD2. CDR1 is LNHNV, CDR2 YYDKDF, per germline (reference sequence). J gave up 1 base and V 1 base, and 2 bases lay outside the gene matches. The CDR3 totals 16 residues.

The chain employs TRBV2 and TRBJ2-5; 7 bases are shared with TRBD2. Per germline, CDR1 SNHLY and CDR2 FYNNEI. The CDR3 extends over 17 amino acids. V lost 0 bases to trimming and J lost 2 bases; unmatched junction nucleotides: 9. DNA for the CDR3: TGTGCCAGCAGTGAAGCAGGTCGTCGGGGACTACAAGAGACCCAGTACTTC. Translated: CASSEAGRRGLQETQYF.

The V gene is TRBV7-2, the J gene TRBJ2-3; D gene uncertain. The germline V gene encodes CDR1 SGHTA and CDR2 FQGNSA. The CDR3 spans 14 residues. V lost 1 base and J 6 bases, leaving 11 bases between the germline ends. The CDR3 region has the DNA TGTGCCAGCAGCTTAGGAACTACTCGGGATACGCAGTATTTT. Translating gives CASSLGTTRDTQYF.